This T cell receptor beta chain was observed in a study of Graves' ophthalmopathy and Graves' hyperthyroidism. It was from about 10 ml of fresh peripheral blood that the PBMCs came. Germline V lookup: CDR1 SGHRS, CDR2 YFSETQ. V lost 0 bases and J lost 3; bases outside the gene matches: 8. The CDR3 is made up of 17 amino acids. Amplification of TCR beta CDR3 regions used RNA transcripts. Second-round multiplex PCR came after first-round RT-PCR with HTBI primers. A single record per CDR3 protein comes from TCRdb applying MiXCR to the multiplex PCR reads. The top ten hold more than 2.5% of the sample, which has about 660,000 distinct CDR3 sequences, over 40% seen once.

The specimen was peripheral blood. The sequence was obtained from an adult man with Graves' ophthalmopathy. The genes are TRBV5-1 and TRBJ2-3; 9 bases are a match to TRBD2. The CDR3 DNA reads TGCGCCAGCAGCTTGGCCTGGCTAGCGGGGAGGACAGATACGCAGTATTTT. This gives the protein CASSLAWLAGRTDTQYF.